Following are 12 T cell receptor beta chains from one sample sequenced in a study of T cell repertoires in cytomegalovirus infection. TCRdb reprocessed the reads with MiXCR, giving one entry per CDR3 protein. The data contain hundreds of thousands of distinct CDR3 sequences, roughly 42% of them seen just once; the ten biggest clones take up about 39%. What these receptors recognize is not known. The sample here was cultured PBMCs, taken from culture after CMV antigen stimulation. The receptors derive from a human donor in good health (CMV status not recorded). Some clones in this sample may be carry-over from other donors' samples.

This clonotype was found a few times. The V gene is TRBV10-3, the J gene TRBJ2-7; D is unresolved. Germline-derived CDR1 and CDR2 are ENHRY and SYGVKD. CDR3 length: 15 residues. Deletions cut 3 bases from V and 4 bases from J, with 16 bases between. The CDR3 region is CAISEGRVPLYEQYF. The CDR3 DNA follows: TGTGCCATCAGTGAAGGTCGGGTACCACTTTACGAGCAGTACTTC.

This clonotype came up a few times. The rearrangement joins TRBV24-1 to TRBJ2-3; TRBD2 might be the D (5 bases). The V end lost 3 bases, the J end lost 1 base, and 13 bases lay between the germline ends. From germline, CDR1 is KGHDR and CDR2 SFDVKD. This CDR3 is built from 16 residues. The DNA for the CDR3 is TGTGCCACCAGTGATGTTAACCGGGGTCGCACAGATACGCAGTATTTT. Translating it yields CATSDVNRGRTDTQYF.

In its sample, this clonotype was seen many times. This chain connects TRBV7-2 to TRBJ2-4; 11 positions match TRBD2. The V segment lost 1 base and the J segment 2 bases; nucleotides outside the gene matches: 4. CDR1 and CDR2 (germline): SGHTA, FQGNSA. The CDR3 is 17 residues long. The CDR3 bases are TGTGCCAGCAGCTTAGTGGGGACTAGCGGAACCAAAAACATTCAGTACTTC. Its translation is CASSLVGTSGTKNIQYF.

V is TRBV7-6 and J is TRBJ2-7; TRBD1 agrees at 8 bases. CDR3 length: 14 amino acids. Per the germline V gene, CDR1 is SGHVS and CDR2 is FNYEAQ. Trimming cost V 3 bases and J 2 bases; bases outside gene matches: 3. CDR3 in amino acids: CASSFKTGAYEQYF. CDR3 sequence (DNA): TGTGCCAGCAGCTTTAAGACAGGGGCCTACGAGCAGTACTTC.

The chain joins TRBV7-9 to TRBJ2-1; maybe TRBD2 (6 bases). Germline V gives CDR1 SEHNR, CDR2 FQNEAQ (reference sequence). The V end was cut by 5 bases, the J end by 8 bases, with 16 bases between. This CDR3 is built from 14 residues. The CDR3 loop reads CASSGGTQVDEQFF. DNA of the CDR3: TGTGCCAGCAGCGGAGGGACCCAGGTGGATGAGCAGTTCTTC. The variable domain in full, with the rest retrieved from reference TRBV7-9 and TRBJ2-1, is DTGVSQNPRHKITKRGQNVTFRCDPISEHNRLYWYRQTLGQGPEFLTYFQNEAQLEKSRLLSDRFSAERPKGSFSTLEIQRTEQGDSAMYLCASSGGTQVDEQFFGPGTRLTVL.

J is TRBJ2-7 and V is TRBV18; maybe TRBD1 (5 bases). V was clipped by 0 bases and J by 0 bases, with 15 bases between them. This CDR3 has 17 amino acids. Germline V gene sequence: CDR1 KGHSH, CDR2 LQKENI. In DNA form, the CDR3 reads TGTGCCAGCTCACCACCGGGGCAGGCCTGGGGCTCCTACGAGCAGTACTTC. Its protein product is CASSPPGQAWGSYEQYF.

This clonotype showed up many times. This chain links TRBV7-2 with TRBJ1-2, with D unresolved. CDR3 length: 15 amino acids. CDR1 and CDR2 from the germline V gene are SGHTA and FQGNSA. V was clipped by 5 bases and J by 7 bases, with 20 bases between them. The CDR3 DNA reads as TGTGCCAGCAGCCCCACCCCCGACAATTGGCGTGGCTACACCTTC. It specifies CASSPTPDNWRGYTF.

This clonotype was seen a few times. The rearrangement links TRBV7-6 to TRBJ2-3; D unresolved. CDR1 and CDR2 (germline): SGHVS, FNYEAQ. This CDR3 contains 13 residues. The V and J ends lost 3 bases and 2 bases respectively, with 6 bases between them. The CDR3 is CASSFHPTDTQYF. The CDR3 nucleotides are TGTGCCAGCAGCTTCCATCCCACAGATACGCAGTATTTT.

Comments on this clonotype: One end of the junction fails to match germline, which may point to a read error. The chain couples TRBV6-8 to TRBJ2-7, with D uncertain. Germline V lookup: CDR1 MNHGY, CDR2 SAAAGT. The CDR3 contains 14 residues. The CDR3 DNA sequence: TGTGCCAGCAGTTCCCAAGCCCCGTATTACGAGCGGTACTTC. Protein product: CASSSQAPYYERYF.

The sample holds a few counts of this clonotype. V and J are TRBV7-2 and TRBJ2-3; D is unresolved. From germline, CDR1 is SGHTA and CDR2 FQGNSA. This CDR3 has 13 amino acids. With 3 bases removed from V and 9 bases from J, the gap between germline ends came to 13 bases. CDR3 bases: TGTGCCAGCAGCTTGCCTCCGGCTTTCACGCAGTATTTT. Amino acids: CASSLPPAFTQYF.

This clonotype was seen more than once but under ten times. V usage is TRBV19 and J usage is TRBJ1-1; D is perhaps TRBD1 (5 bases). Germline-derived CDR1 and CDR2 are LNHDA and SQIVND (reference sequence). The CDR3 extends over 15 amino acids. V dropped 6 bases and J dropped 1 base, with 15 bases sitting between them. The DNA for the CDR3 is TGTGCCAGTAGAACCCCCGGGGCGCGGAACACTGAAGCTTTCTTT. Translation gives CASRTPGARNTEAFF. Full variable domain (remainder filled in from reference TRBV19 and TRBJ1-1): DGGITQSPKYLFRKEGQNVTLSCEQNLNHDAMYWYRQDPGQGLRLIYYSQIVNDFQKGDIAEGYSVSREKKESFPLTVTSAQKNPTAFYLCASRTPGARNTEAFFGQGTRLTVV.

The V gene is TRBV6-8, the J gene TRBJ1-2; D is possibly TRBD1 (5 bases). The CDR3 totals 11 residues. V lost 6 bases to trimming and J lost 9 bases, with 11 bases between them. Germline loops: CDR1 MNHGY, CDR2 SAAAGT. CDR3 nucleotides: TGTGCCAGCAGGCGGGACCTGCGCTACACCTTC. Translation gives CASRRDLRYTF.